This T cell receptor (beta chain) originates from a study of cytomegalovirus exposure and HLA in healthy donors. The PCR made use of 60 Vbeta and 13 Jbeta primers. Produced via immunoSEQ multiplex PCR; TCRdb's table is partial and in-frame only. The profile covers about 180,000 clones, with around 77% appearing a single time and 2% to 2.5% taken by the ten largest. The CDR3 spans 17 residues. In germline, CDR1 is MDHEN, CDR2 SYDVKM. The J segment lost 2 bases and the V segment lost 5 bases, leaving 12 bases of the junction unmatched. The chain employs TRBV28 and TRBJ2-3, with 8 bases lining up with TRBD1. Sample: PBMCs. This clonotype originated in a man in his 60s in good health and CMV-seronegative. The DNA for the CDR3 is TGTGCCAGCAGTGTCCGACAGGGGAGGATTGCCACAGATACGCAGTATTTT. Translated: CASSVRQGRIATDTQYF.